The TCR beta chain under discussion was sequenced for a study of shared clonotypes between healthy human individuals. Study information: CD4 naive cells filled three plates per donor, CD4 memory three, CD8 naive two and CD8 memory one. Study-level results: Relative to memory subsets, naive subsets generally showed larger estimated richness.

As regards this clone: Its target is not known.

CDR1 and CDR2 (germline): LNHNV, YYDKDF (reference sequence). V shed 2 bases, J shed 9 bases, and the junction held 10 bases outside the gene matches. The CDR3 extends over 15 amino acids. The authors split each subset's genomic DNA evenly across several immunoSEQ plates. This table comes from immunoSEQ multiplex PCR, and its TCRdb copy is limited to in-frame clones, with some not included. The sample holds fewer than 1.6 million clones, approximately 98.5% seen once. The donors, all of them Caucasian adults, lived in Nashville, Tennessee. This sequence joins TRBV15 and TRBJ1-5; 7 bases align to TRBD1. The clonotype originates from a man aged 25-40 years in good health. Sequenced input: naive CD4+ T cells sorted from blood. The subset was: CD45RA+ positively selected. The CDR3 coding sequence is TGTGCCACCAGCAGATCCGGGACAGCCGGGGCGCCCCAGCATTTT. Translation gives CATSRSGTAGAPQHF.